One sample yielded the 13 T cell receptor beta chains listed below, sequenced in a study of shared clonotypes between healthy human individuals. TCRdb keeps only in-frame clones here, not all; method: immunoSEQ multiplex PCR. The top ten hold around 0.13% of the sample, which has approximately 2.4 million clones, approximately 94% seen once. The specimen sequenced was naive CD4+ T cells sorted from blood. Noted subset: CD45RA+ positively selected. Every receptor here comes from a man aged 18 to 35 in good health.

The V gene is TRBV5-4, the J gene TRBJ2-2; the D is unclear. CDR3 length equals 15 residues. Trimming took off 0 bases at V and 8 bases at J, with 14 bases between the two ends. CDR1 is SGHNT and CDR2 is YYREEE in the germline V gene (reference sequence). CDR3 sequence: CASSLDASGSGELFF. The CDR3 bases are TGTGCCAGCAGCTTGGACGCTAGTGGGTCTGGGGAGCTGTTTTTT.

The chain recombines TRBV19 with TRBJ1-5, with TRBD1 matching over 8 bases. Germline loops: CDR1 LNHDA, CDR2 SQIVND (reference sequence). The ends lost 6 bases at V and 7 bases at J; junction bases unmatched: 8. The CDR3 has 14 residues. DNA of the CDR3: TGTGCCAGTAGATTCCAGGGGGCAGGGCAGCCCCAGCATTTT. Amino acids: CASRFQGAGQPQHF.

The rearrangement uses TRBV19 and TRBJ1-3; tentative D call: TRBD1 (6 bases). The CDR3 sequence is 14 residues long. V lost 5 bases and J 2 bases, leaving 10 bases between the germline ends. Germline V gene sequence: CDR1 LNHDA, CDR2 SQIVND (reference sequence). The CDR3 is CASSPQGTGNTIYF. CDR3 nucleotides: TGTGCCAGTAGTCCACAGGGAACTGGAAACACCATATATTTT.

Remarks on this clone: The identical CDR3 is also encoded by other nucleotide sequences in the sample. This chain links TRBV5-1 with TRBJ1-2, with D unclear. The CDR3 is 13 residues long. V shed 4 bases and J shed 2 bases, with 9 bases lying between them. Germline V gene sequence: CDR1 SGHRS, CDR2 YFSETQ. This CDR3 is CASSPGSNYGYTF. Written as DNA, the CDR3 is TGCGCCAGCAGCCCCGGGTCGAACTATGGCTACACCTTC. Variable domain in full (rest from reference TRBV5-1 and TRBJ1-2): KAGVTQTPRYLIKTRGQQVTLSCSPISGHRSVSWYQQTPGQGLQFLFEYFSETQRNKGNFPGRFSGRQFSNSRSEMNVSTLELGDSALYLCASSPGSNYGYTFGSGTRLTVV.

The rearrangement links TRBV5-4 to TRBJ2-7; unclear D gene. Germline V gives CDR1 SGHNT, CDR2 YYREEE (reference sequence). This CDR3 has 14 amino acids. With 5 bases removed from V and 3 bases from J, the gap between germline ends came to 15 bases. The CDR3 reads CASSSQGRLYEQYF. The CDR3 DNA reads as TGTGCCAGCAGTTCCCAAGGGCGGCTCTACGAGCAGTACTTC.

In DNA form, the CDR3 reads TGTGCCAGCAGCTCCGGGACTAGCGGGAGGGCTACCTACAATGAGCAGTTCTTC. Protein sequence: CASSSGTSGRATYNEQFF. The J gene is TRBJ2-1, the V gene TRBV5-4; TRBD2 agrees at 16 bases. This CDR3 comprises 18 residues. From germline, CDR1 is SGHNT and CDR2 YYREEE (reference sequence). The junction had 5 bases not matched to a gene; V was cut back by 3 bases and J by 2 bases.

This chain connects TRBV29-1 to TRBJ2-7, with 10 bases identical to TRBD2. Germline values: CDR1 SQVTM, CDR2 ANQGSEA. V shed 6 bases and J 7 bases; nucleotides not matched to a gene: 27. The CDR3 has 19 residues. CDR3 coding DNA: TGCAGCGTCTCACCTCCGGGACGGCGGACTAGCGGCCTCCCTCGGGAGCAGTACTTC. Its translation is CSVSPPGRRTSGLPREQYF.

This chain links TRBV30 with TRBJ2-5; 11 bases match TRBD1. Germline CDR1 GTSNPN, CDR2 SVGIG (reference sequence). The CDR3 covers 13 residues. V lost 7 bases to trimming and J lost 4 bases; unmatched junction nucleotides: 5. DNA for the CDR3: TGTGCCTCTACCGGGACAGGGGGAGAGACCCAGTACTTC. Translating it yields CASTGTGGETQYF.

J is TRBJ1-6 and V is TRBV27, with TRBD1 matching 10 bases. The CDR3 length is 17 residues. V was pared by 5 bases and J by 5 bases, with 9 bases of the junction left unmatched. The germline V gene encodes CDR1 MNHEY and CDR2 SMNVEV (reference sequence). CDR3: CASSKWTGGSNNSPLHF. CDR3 bases: TGTGCCAGCAGTAAATGGACAGGGGGTTCCAATAATTCACCCCTCCACTTT.

This chain joins TRBV13 and TRBJ2-7; D tentatively reads TRBD1 or TRBD2 (5 bases each). The CDR3 is 13 residues long. Trimming took 5 bases from V and 5 from J, leaving 13 bases between them. CDR1 PRHDT and CDR2 FYEKMQ come from the germline V gene (reference sequence). The CDR3 nucleotides are TGTGCCAGCAGCCGGGACCGAAGGGACGAGCAGTACTTC. As protein: CASSRDRRDEQYF.

This chain uses TRBV11-1 with TRBJ2-1, with D perhaps TRBD1 (7 bases). CDR3 length: 16 amino acids. V was cut by 3 bases and J by 1 base, with 13 bases left in between. Per germline, CDR1 SGHAT and CDR2 FQDESV (reference sequence). CDR3 DNA: TGTGCCAGCAGCTTTCCCAGGGGGGCGTCCTACAATGAGCAGTTCTTC. Translation: CASSFPRGASYNEQFF.

The V gene is TRBV6-1, the J gene TRBJ2-1, with D uncertain. In germline, CDR1 is MNHNS, CDR2 SASEGT. V lost 2 bases and J 4 bases, leaving 12 bases between the germline ends. The CDR3 consists of 15 residues. Here the CDR3 DNA reads TGTGCCAGCAGTGAAACACACGGAATTTACAATGAGCAGTTCTTC. Translation gives CASSETHGIYNEQFF.

The V call is TRBV7-2, the J call TRBJ2-3, with 10 bases aligning to TRBD1. Germline lookup yields CDR1 SGHTA and CDR2 FQGNSA. The ends lost 2 bases at V and 14 bases at J; junction bases unmatched: 4. The CDR3 is 12 residues long. The CDR3 is CASSLSWDRGYF. The DNA for the CDR3 is TGTGCCAGCAGCTTAAGTTGGGACAGGGGGTATTTT.